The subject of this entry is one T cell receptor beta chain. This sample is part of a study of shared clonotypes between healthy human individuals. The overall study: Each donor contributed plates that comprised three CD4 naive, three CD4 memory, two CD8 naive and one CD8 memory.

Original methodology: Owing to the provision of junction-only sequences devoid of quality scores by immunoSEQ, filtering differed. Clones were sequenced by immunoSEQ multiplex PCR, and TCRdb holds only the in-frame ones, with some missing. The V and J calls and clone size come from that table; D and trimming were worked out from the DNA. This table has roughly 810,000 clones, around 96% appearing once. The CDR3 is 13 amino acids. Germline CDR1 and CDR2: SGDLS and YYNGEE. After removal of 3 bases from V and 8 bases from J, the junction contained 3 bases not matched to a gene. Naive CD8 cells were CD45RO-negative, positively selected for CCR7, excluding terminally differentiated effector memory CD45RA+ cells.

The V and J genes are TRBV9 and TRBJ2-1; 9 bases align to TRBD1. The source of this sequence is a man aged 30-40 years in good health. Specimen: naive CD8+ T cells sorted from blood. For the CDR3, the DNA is TGTGCCAGCAGCGGACAGGGGGTGGATGAGCAGTTCTTC. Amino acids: CASSGQGVDEQFF.